Listed below are T cell receptor beta chains from one sample, sequenced in a study of blood T cell repertoires in COVID-19. Generated by immunoSEQ multiplex PCR, the TCRdb table keeps only in-frame clones and is missing some. Among 390,000 or so clones listed, 86% were seen once. Sequenced sample: peripheral blood. Receptors were obtained from a woman aged 25 to 39 with active or convalescent COVID-19. CDR3s include the opening cysteine and the closing phenylalanine or tryptophan. Fields, in order: V gene, D gene, J gene, CDR3 protein. The D gene is left open where the match is weak.

TRBV6-4	-	TRBJ1-1	CASSDSEENTEAFF
TRBV6-5	TRBD1	TRBJ1-1	CASSFLPGQGNTEAFF
TRBV3-1/TRBV3-2	-	TRBJ1-1	CASSQGVEAVTEAFF
TRBV12-3/TRBV12-4	TRBD1	TRBJ1-1	CASSTGGGTEAFF
TRBV11-2	-	TRBJ1-6	CASSFQPGQDNSPLHF
TRBV6-1	TRBD1	TRBJ1-6	CASSVDPPSTGVPLHF
TRBV7-6	TRBD2	TRBJ2-7	CASSLATGLAGKSSYEQYF
TRBV10-2	-	TRBJ2-3	CATVDYPGLTQYF
TRBV15	TRBD1	TRBJ1-1	CATSRDRGLNTEAFF
TRBV5-1	-	TRBJ2-1	CASSTLPGTYNEQFF
TRBV19	-	TRBJ1-2	CASSPLFAGDGYTF
TRBV5-1	TRBD1	TRBJ2-7	CASSDATGRGAYEQYF
TRBV5-1	TRBD2	TRBJ2-3	CASSLGLAITDTQYF
TRBV27	TRBD2	TRBJ2-1	CASSTAGLVYGYEQFF
TRBV5-6	-	TRBJ2-1	CASSLVLRGEQFF
TRBV19	-	TRBJ1-3	CASSPQTYSGNTIYF
TRBV10-3	TRBD1	TRBJ1-2	CAISEQGYGYTF
TRBV11-2	TRBD1	TRBJ1-1	CASSSVRDRDKGEAFF
TRBV7-2	-	TRBJ2-2	CASSLAQRLLTGELFF
TRBV10-1	-	TRBJ2-7	CASSGSGATSGAYEQYF
TRBV5-1	-	TRBJ2-6	CASSLTQAGANVLTF
TRBV27	-	TRBJ1-2	CASSWRRGDYGYTF
TRBV5-1	TRBD1	TRBJ1-1	CASSGMTGLGTEAFF
TRBV5-1	-	TRBJ1-5	CASSLDGGDQPQHF
TRBV5-1	-	TRBJ1-1	CASSPRGSWTEAFF
TRBV7-2	-	TRBJ1-1	CASSLEGFRNTEAFF
TRBV18	TRBD1	TRBJ1-3	CASSPNRGTTGNTIYF
TRBV29-1	-	TRBJ2-3	CSVFPFGSPDTQYF
TRBV7-9	TRBD1	TRBJ2-7	CASSPRGPKLYEQYF
TRBV3-1/TRBV3-2	-	TRBJ1-5	CASSQGPSQPQHF
TRBV7-9	-	TRBJ1-2	CASSLDETGYNYGYTF
TRBV10-3	-	TRBJ1-3	CAIRQGSGNTIYF
TRBV25-1	-	TRBJ2-1	CASTYNEQFF
TRBV30	-	TRBJ1-1	CAWGTQGNTEAFF
TRBV9	-	TRBJ1-2	CASSAHDRLFYGYTF
TRBV6-5	-	TRBJ1-2	CASSQLYGRADGYTF
TRBV7-9	-	TRBJ1-3	CASSPPDSSSGNTIYF
TRBV4-1	TRBD1	TRBJ1-4	CASSQDREGQGDEKLFF
TRBV27	TRBD1	TRBJ1-2	CASSLWAGGGYGYTF